The entry that follows covers one T cell receptor beta chain sequence. Its antigen is not identified. The data derive from a study of T-cell memory formation after mild COVID-19. Using its own MiXCR run on the 5' RACE reads, TCRdb lists one record per CDR3 protein. Of hundreds of thousands of distinct CDR3 sequences in the sample, 20% to 25% were seen once. Broader study findings: CD4+ contracting clones were mainly CM and EM; CD8+ ones, EMRA.

Trimming took off 6 bases at V and 8 bases at J, with 13 bases between the two ends. This CDR3 has 12 amino acids. CDR1 ENHRY and CDR2 SYGVKD come from the germline V gene. The V and J genes are TRBV10-3 and TRBJ2-5; D is undetermined. The TCR originated in a man aged 18 to 30 who had mild COVID-19 (a few samples of this study predate the infection). Cell type and time point are not known. Sequencing was carried out using PBMCs or a T cell subset sorted from them (not recorded which). In DNA, the CDR3 is TGTGCCATCAGGACGGAACTGGGAACCCAGTACTTC. Translated: CAIRTELGTQYF.